These 8 T cell receptor beta chains were all obtained from the same sample, sequenced in a study of blood T cells in healthy people across ages. A second PCR, run for roughly 7 to 12 cycles, used a sample-barcoded 5' primer plus a J-beta primer mix. From the 5' RACE reads, TCRdb called clonotypes with MiXCR, one entry per CDR3 protein. The sample includes over 1,500,000 distinct CDR3 sequences, around half of them seen just once. The sequenced sample was blood. The receptors come from a woman in her thirties or forties in good health.

The chain couples TRBV11-3 to TRBJ2-1; maybe TRBD2 (5 bases). Germline CDR1 and CDR2: SGHNT and YENEEA. Trimming cost V 0 bases and J 12 bases, with 12 bases left between them. The CDR3 is 13 residues long. In DNA, the CDR3 is TGTGCCAGCAGCTTAGATCGGGCACGGGGGCAGTTCTTC. Its translation: CASSLDRARGQFF.

The CDR3, as DNA: TGTGCCAGCAGTGAAACTGGCCATGGCTACACCTTC. Translating it yields CASSETGHGYTF. V is TRBV6-1 and J is TRBJ1-2; no reliable D call. V lost 2 bases to trimming and J lost 6 bases, with 7 bases between them. This CDR3 contains 12 residues. Germline assignment: CDR1 MNHNS and CDR2 SASEGT.

Points on this clonotype: Germline and junction disagree at one end, which may indicate a read error. The rearrangement joins TRBV18 to TRBJ1-5; no reliable D call. Germline V gene data show CDR1 as KGHSH and CDR2 as LQKENI. This CDR3 is 14 amino acids long. DNA of the CDR3: TGTGCCAGTTCACCAGCACTGCAAAATCAGCCCCAGCATTTT. Translation: CASSPALQNQPQHF. Full variable domain (missing parts from reference TRBV18 and TRBJ1-5): NAGVMQNPRHLVRRRGQEARLRCSPMKGHSHVYWYRQLPEEGLKFMVYLQKENIIDESGMPKERFSAEFPKEGPSILRIQQVVRGDSAAYFCASSPALQNQPQHFGDGTRLSIL.

This clonotype came up a few times. The genes are TRBV28 and TRBJ2-5; a weak D match, TRBD1 (6 bases). V lost 6 bases to trimming and J lost 3 bases, with 11 bases between them. The CDR3 is made up of 13 amino acids. Germline assignment: CDR1 MDHEN and CDR2 SYDVKM. CDR3 region: CASRRQEKETQYF. CDR3 DNA: TGTGCCAGCAGGAGACAGGAAAAAGAGACCCAGTACTTC.

This sequence joins TRBV12-3 or TRBV12-4 and TRBJ1-2, with D perhaps matching TRBD1 (5 bases). With 6 bases removed from V and 5 bases from J, the gap between germline ends came to 19 bases. CDR3 length: 15 residues. Here the CDR3 DNA reads TGTGCCAGCAGCAGTCCTGCAGGGCTCCCTTATGGCTACACCTTC. It specifies CASSSPAGLPYGYTF.

This clonotype was found a few times. V is TRBV4-1 and J is TRBJ2-6; tentatively, D is TRBD2 (5 bases). This CDR3 has 16 residues. V was pared by 3 bases and J by 2 bases, with 11 bases between. Germline V gives CDR1 MGHRA, CDR2 YSYEKL. The CDR3 bases are TGCGCCAGCAGCCAGACTTCAGCGGCTGGGGCCAACGTCCTGACTTTC. It specifies CASSQTSAAGANVLTF.

V is TRBV2 and J is TRBJ2-5; 9 nucleotides agree with TRBD2. The CDR3 has 13 residues. The V and J ends lost 10 bases and 5 bases, in that order; junction bases with no gene match: 8. CDR1 is SNHLY, CDR2 FYNNEI, per germline. CDR3 sequence: CAKRGGAKETQYF. In DNA form, the CDR3 reads TGTGCCAAACGCGGGGGGGCTAAGGAGACCCAGTACTTC. The variable domain in full, with the rest retrieved from reference TRBV2 and TRBJ2-5, is EPEVTQTPSHQVTQMGQEVILRCVPISNHLYFYWYRQILGQKVEFLVSFYNNEISEKSEIFDDQFSVERPDGSNFTLKIRSTKLEDSAMYFCAKRGGAKETQYFGPGTRLLVL.

In its sample, this clonotype was seen a few times. The chain employs TRBV5-1 and TRBJ1-2; 9 bases are a match to TRBD1. The CDR3 loop spans 15 amino acids. Unmatched junction bases numbered 4, after V lost 1 base and J lost 3 bases. CDR1 is SGHRS and CDR2 is YFSETQ in the germline V gene. CDR3 in DNA: TGCGCCAGCAGCTTGTACGGGGACAGGGACTATGGCTACACCTTC. Encoded protein: CASSLYGDRDYGYTF.